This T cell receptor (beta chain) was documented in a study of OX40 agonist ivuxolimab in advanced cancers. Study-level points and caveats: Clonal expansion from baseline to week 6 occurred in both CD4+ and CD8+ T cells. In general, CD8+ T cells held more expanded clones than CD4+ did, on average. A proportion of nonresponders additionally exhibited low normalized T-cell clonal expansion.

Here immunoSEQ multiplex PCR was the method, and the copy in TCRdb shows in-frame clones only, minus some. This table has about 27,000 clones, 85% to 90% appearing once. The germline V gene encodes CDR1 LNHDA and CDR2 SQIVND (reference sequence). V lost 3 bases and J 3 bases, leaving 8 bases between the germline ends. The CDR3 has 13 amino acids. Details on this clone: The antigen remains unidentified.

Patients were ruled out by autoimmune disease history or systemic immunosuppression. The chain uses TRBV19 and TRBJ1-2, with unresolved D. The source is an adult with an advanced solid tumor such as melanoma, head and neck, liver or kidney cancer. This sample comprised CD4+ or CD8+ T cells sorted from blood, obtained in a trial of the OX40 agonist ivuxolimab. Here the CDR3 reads CASSIDGYYGYTF. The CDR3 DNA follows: TGTGCCAGTAGTATTGACGGATACTATGGCTACACCTTC.